These T cell receptor gamma chains were read from a single sample in a study of human gamma delta and Vdelta1 T cells. The antigens of these receptors remain unknown. TCRdb re-identified clones in the PCR reads via CATT. The sample has some 8,500 gamma-chain clones; about 47% are singletons. Sample: Vdelta1 gamma-delta T cells from blood grown in culture (DOT cells). The receptors derive from a human donor in good health. CDR3s include the opening cysteine and the closing phenylalanine or tryptophan. Size tells how often a clone was seen (once, few, many) or the class of an expanded clone, and some rows leave it out.

TRGV10	NA	TRGJ1/TRGJ2	TGTGCTGCGTGGTACATCCATAAGAAACTCTTT	CAAWYIHKKLF
TRGV8	NA	TRGJP2	TGTGCCACCTGGGAACGTAGTGATTGGATCAAGACGTTT	CATWERSDWIKTF
TRGV3	NA	TRGJP1	TGTGCCACCTGGGACAGGCGGACCACTGGTTGGTTCAAGATATTT	CATWDRRTTGWFKIF
TRGV5	NA	TRGJ1/TRGJ2	TGTGCCACCTGGGACAGGCGCGATTATAAGAAACTCTTT	CATWDRRDYKKLF
TRGV9	medium-sized	TRGJ1/TRGJ2	TGTGCCTTGTGGGAGGCCAATTATTATAAGAAACTCTTT	CALWEANYYKKLF
TRGV5	few	TRGJ1/TRGJ2	TGTGCCACCTGGGACAGTCATTATAAGAAACTCTTT	CATWDSHYKKLF
TRGV4	NA	TRGJ1/TRGJ2	TGTGCCACCTGGGATGGGCCTTATAAGAAACTCTTT	CATWDGPYKKLF
TRGV4	few	TRGJP2	TGTGCCACCTGGGATACTTATAGTAGTGATTGGATCAAGACGTTT	CATWDTYSSDWIKTF
TRGV9	few	TRGJ1/TRGJ2	TGTGCCTTGTGGGAGCCCCGACTGGTCCAACTCTTT	CALWEPRLVQLF
TRGV4	NA	TRGJ1/TRGJ2	TGTGCCACCTGGGACGGACCATCGGGGGTCGGTTTTAAGAAACTCTTT	CATWDGPSGVGFKKLF
TRGV3	NA	TRGJ1/TRGJ2	TGTGCCACCTGGGACAGGCCTCCCTATTATTATTATAAGAAACTCTTT	CATWDRPPYYYYKKLF
TRGV4	NA	TRGJ1/TRGJ2	TGTGCCACCTGGGATGAACTGTATTATAAGAAACTCTTT	CATWDELYYKKLF
TRGV9	few	TRGJ1/TRGJ2	TGTGCCTTGTGGGAGCTCGCAGGAGATAAGAAACTCTTT	CALWELAGDKKLF
TRGV10	medium-sized	TRGJP1	TGTGCTGCGTGGGATACCACTGGTTGGTTCAAGATATTT	CAAWDTTGWFKIF
TRGV8	NA	TRGJ1/TRGJ2	TGTGCCACCTGGGATAATCGGTATTATAAGAAACTCTTT	CATWDNRYYKKLF
TRGV3	NA	TRGJ1/TRGJ2	TGTGCCACCTGGGACAGGCTGGGGACGAGAAAGAAACTCTTT	CATWDRLGTRKKLF
TRGV5	NA	TRGJP1	TGTGCCACCTGGGACAGGCTTACCACTGGTTGGTTCAAGATATTT	CATWDRLTTGWFKIF
TRGV8	NA	TRGJ1/TRGJ2	TGTGCCACCTGGGATCCCCTTACTTATTATAAGAAACTCTTT	CATWDPLTYYKKLF
TRGV8	NA	TRGJ1/TRGJ2	TGTGCCACCTGGGATAGGCGCGATTATAAGAAACTCTTT	CATWDRRDYKKLF
TRGV9	few	TRGJ1/TRGJ2	TGTGCCTTGTGGGAGGTCCCATATTATAAGAAACTCTTT	CALWEVPYYKKLF
TRGV8	NA	TRGJP1	TGTGCCACCTGGGATGGAGGTTGGTTCAAGATATTT	CATWDGGWFKIF
TRGV5P	NA	TRGJ1/TRGJ2	TGTGCCACCTGGACGTTAACCGAGGGATATTATAAGAAACTCTTT	CATWTLTEGYYKKLF
TRGV2	NA	TRGJP1	TGTGCCACCTGGGACGGGCCGGTCACCACTGGTTGGTTCAAGATATTT	CATWDGPVTTGWFKIF
TRGV8	NA	TRGJ1/TRGJ2	TGTGCCACCTGGGATCGTAAGAAACTCTTT	CATWDRKKLF
TRGV4	NA	TRGJ1/TRGJ2	TGTGCCACCTGGGACGGATTGGATTATAAGAAACTCTTT	CATWDGLDYKKLF
TRGV4	NA	TRGJ1/TRGJ2	TGTGCCACCTGGGATGCCACGGGTTATTATAAGAAACTCTTT	CATWDATGYYKKLF
TRGV9	few	TRGJ1/TRGJ2	TGTGCCTTGTGGGACGAATATTATAAGAAACTCTTT	CALWDEYYKKLF
TRGV8	NA	TRGJP2	TGTGCCACCTGGGATGGACTTATAGTTTGTAGTAGTGATTGGATCAAGACGTTT	CATWDGLIVCSSDWIKTF
TRGV3	NA	TRGJ1/TRGJ2	TGTGCCACCTGGGACAGACCCGTGAAGAAACTCTTT	CATWDRPVKKLF
TRGV10	few	TRGJP1	TGTGCTGCGTGGGGCCCGCCCGGGTTCAAGATATTT	CAAWGPPGFKIF